This T cell receptor beta chain was recovered during a study of early T cells in non-severe SARS-CoV-2 infection. As for the study in general: Sequencing of unsorted whole blood was done on bulk RNA, leaving chains unpaired. The study, taken as a whole, reports: VDJdb matches were skewed toward anti-spike CD8 T cell responses.

Each cDNA molecule carried a unique molecular identifier. From the 5' RACE reads, TCRdb called clonotypes with MiXCR, one entry per CDR3 protein. The profile shows tens of thousands of distinct CDR3 sequences, 10% to 15% of them singletons. CDR1 and CDR2 (germline): SQVTM, ANQGSEA. Trimming pared 1 base from V and 0 bases from J, leaving 8 bases between. CDR3 length: 14 amino acids. This clonotype was seen a handful of times. The antigen is unknown. Input material: whole blood. This sequence originates from an adult who was a healthcare worker with PCR-confirmed SARS-CoV-2 infection or an uninfected control (not recorded which). The chain carries TRBV29-1 and TRBJ2-3; maybe TRBD2 (5 bases). The CDR3 spells CSVEGLTSTDTQYF. CDR3 DNA sequence: TGCAGCGTTGAAGGACTAACTAGCACAGATACGCAGTATTTT.